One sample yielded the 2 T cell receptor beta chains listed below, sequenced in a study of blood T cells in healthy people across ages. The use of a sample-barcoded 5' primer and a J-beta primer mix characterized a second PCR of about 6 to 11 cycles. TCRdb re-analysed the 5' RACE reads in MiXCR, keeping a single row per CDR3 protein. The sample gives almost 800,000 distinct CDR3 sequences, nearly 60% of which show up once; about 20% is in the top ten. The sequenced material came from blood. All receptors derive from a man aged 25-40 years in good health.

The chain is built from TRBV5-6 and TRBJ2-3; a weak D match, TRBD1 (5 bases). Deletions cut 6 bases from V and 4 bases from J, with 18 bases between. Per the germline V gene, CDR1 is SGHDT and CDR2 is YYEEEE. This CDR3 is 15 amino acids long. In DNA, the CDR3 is TGTGCCAGCAACTCCTTACAGGCGGTAGCAGATACGCAGTATTTT. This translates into CASNSLQAVADTQYF.

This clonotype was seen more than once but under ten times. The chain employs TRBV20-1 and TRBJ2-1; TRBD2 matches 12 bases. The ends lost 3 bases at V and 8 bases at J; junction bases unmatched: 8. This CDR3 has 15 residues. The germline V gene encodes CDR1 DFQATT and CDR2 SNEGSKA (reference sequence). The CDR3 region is CSARGTSGPTDEQFF. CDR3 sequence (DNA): TGCAGTGCTAGGGGGACTAGCGGGCCTACCGATGAGCAGTTCTTC.